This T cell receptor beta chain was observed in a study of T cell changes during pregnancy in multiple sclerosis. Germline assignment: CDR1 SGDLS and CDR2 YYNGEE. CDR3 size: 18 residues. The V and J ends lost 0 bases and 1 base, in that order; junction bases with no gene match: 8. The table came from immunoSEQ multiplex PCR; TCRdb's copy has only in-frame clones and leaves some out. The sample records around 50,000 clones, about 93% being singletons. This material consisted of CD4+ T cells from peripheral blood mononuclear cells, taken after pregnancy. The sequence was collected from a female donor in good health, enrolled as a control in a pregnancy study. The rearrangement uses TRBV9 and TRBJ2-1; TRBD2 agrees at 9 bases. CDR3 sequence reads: CASSVAASGMVSYNEQFF. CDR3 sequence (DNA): TGTGCCAGCAGCGTAGCGGCTAGCGGGATGGTATCCTACAATGAGCAGTTCTTC. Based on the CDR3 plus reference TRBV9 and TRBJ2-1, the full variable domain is DSGVTQTPKHLITATGQRVTLRCSPRSGDLSVYWYQQSLDQGLQFLIQYYNGEERAKGNILERFSAQQFPDLHSELNLSSLELGDSALYFCASSVAASGMVSYNEQFFGPGTRLTVL.